Listed below are T cell receptor beta chains from one sample, sequenced in a study of T cells in Graves' hyperthyroidism and ophthalmopathy. TCRdb used MiXCR to reprocess the multiplex PCR reads, holding one entry per CDR3 protein. The sample lists roughly 180,000 distinct CDR3 sequences, about a tenth seen once, with roughly a fifth in the top ten. Sequencing input: blood. Receptors originate from a woman aged 18-29 years with Graves' hyperthyroidism that later progressed to Graves' ophthalmopathy. The CDR3 runs from the conserved cysteine through the conserved F or W. The D gene is left open where the match is weak. Only some rows state a clone size, as once, few, many or a class for expanded clones.

j_gene | abundance | v_gene | d_gene | CDR3aa | CDR3nt
TRBJ2-1 | many | TRBV27 | TRBD1 | CASSRGQGFYNEQFF | TGTGCCAGCAGCAGAGGACAGGGATTCTACAATGAGCAGTTCTTC
TRBJ1-1 | few | TRBV10-3 | NA | CAISEDAGTEAFF | TGTGCCATCAGTGAGGACGCGGGCACTGAAGCTTTCTTT
TRBJ2-2 | NA | TRBV2 | TRBD2 | CARGPVQRGTGELFF | TGTGCCAGGGGGCCGGTACAGCGGGGGACCGGGGAGCTGTTTTTT
TRBJ2-5 | NA | TRBV7-9 | TRBD1 | CTSSTGGETQYF | TGTACCAGCAGCACAGGGGGGGAGACCCAGTACTTC
TRBJ2-5 | NA | TRBV30 | TRBD2 | CAWISGRASNRETQYF | TGTGCCTGGATTTCCGGGAGGGCCAGTAATCGGGAGACCCAGTACTTC
TRBJ1-2 | many | TRBV7-9 | NA | CASSSTSSGNGYTF | TGTGCCAGCAGCTCCACCTCAAGCGGCAACGGCTACACCTTC
TRBJ2-1 | NA | TRBV5-1 | NA | CASSFGGDNEQFF | TGCGCCAGCAGCTTCGGCGGGGACAATGAGCAGTTCTTC
TRBJ2-7 | many | TRBV20-1 | NA | CSASRRTAYEQYF | TGCAGTGCTAGTCGGCGGACAGCCTACGAGCAGTACTTC
TRBJ1-2 | many | TRBV30 | NA | CAWTRLGARDYGYTF | TGTGCCTGGACTCGTTTGGGGGCGAGGGACTATGGCTACACCTTC
TRBJ2-1 | many | TRBV11-2 | NA | CASSPQLNEQFF | TGTGCCAGCAGCCCTCAGTTGAATGAGCAGTTCTTC
TRBJ1-6 | many | TRBV30 | NA | CAWSVNYNSPLHF | TGTGCCTGGAGCGTTAACTATAATTCACCCCTCCACTTT
TRBJ2-3 | many | TRBV30 | NA | CAWSIWGSTDTQYF | TGTGCCTGGAGTATATGGGGGAGCACAGATACGCAGTATTTT
TRBJ2-7 | NA | TRBV9 | NA | CASSVDPGSSSYEQYF | TGTGCCAGCAGCGTAGATCCGGGGTCGAGCTCCTACGAGCAGTACTTC
TRBJ2-1 | many | TRBV24-1 | NA | CATSPTHGRGAAGNEQFF | TGTGCCACCAGTCCAACCCACGGGCGGGGAGCGGCGGGCAATGAGCAGTTCTTC
TRBJ1-1 | NA | TRBV4-2 | NA | CASSQDRRGYTEAFF | TGTGCCAGCAGCCAAGATCGTAGGGGGTACACTGAAGCTTTCTTT
TRBJ1-4 | many | TRBV6-2/TRBV6-3 | NA | CASKPTGSEKLFF | TGTGCCAGCAAACCAACAGGGAGTGAAAAACTGTTTTTT
TRBJ2-1 | many | TRBV7-7 | TRBD2 | CASSLVASGSSSSYNEQFF | TGTGCCAGCAGCTTAGTAGCTAGCGGGAGTTCGAGCTCCTACAATGAGCAGTTCTTC
TRBJ2-2 | many | TRBV28 | NA | CASSFRSGVGELFF | TGTGCCAGCAGTTTCAGGTCAGGAGTCGGGGAGCTGTTTTTT
TRBJ2-5 | many | TRBV20-1 | TRBD2 | CSASGTMSGTQYF | TGCAGTGCTAGTGGGACTATGTCGGGGACCCAGTACTTC
TRBJ2-1 | few | TRBV6-1 | NA | CASSEILLGQFF | TGTGCCAGCAGTGAAATTTTACTGGGGCAGTTCTTC
TRBJ1-2 | many | TRBV7-9 | NA | CASSLSDSSGYTF | TGTGCCAGCAGCCTCAGCGACTCCAGTGGCTACACCTTC
TRBJ2-3 | few | TRBV19 | TRBD2 | CASRRAGGDTDTQYF | TGTGCCAGTAGGCGAGCGGGGGGGGATACAGATACGCAGTATTTT
TRBJ2-1 | many | TRBV2 | TRBD2 | CASSLDKSGAEQFF | TGTGCCAGCAGTCTGGACAAAAGCGGGGCTGAGCAGTTCTTC
TRBJ2-5 | many | TRBV15 | TRBD1 | CATSKTRDRGRVTQYF | TGTGCCACCAGCAAAACCCGGGACAGGGGGCGGGTGACCCAGTACTTC
TRBJ1-5 | few | TRBV7-3 | NA | CASSSGLAGMDTQHF | TGTGCCAGCAGCTCGGGACTAGCGGGAATGGATACGCAGCATTTT
TRBJ2-7 | NA | TRBV19 | TRBD1 | CASRGTGAYEQYF | TGTGCCAGCCGGGGGACAGGGGCCTACGAGCAGTACTTC
TRBJ1-2 | many | TRBV15 | NA | CATSRDGIYGYTF | TGTGCCACCAGCAGAGATGGGATCTATGGCTACACCTTC
TRBJ2-5 | many | TRBV2 | NA | CASSLNGETQYF | TGTGCCAGCAGTCTCAATGGCGAGACCCAGTACTTC
TRBJ2-3 | few | TRBV5-6 | NA | CASSLGPASTDTQYF | TGTGCCAGCAGCTTGGGGCCCGCTAGCACAGATACGCAGTATTTT
TRBJ1-4 | many | TRBV12-3/TRBV12-4 | TRBD1 | CASSLIHRGRGSEKLFF | TGTGCCAGCAGTCTTATCCACAGGGGGCGAGGATCTGAAAAACTGTTTTTT
TRBJ2-1 | many | TRBV30 | NA | CAWGPGGTAYNEQFF | TGTGCCTGGGGCCCCGGCGGGACAGCCTACAATGAGCAGTTCTTC
TRBJ2-1 | NA | TRBV6-1 | TRBD2 | CASSSPGSGGAYEQFF | TGTGCCAGCAGTTCGCCTGGGAGCGGGGGGGCCTATGAGCAGTTCTTC
TRBJ2-6 | few | TRBV5-1 | NA | CASSKETGSSGANVLTF | TGCGCCAGCAGCAAGGAAACAGGGTCCTCTGGGGCCAACGTCCTGACTTTC
TRBJ2-3 | many | TRBV7-6 | TRBD2 | CASSLRVLAGDDTDTQYF | TGTGCCAGCAGCTTACGTGTTCTAGCGGGGGATGACACAGATACGCAGTATTTT
TRBJ2-1 | NA | TRBV9 | NA | CASSGQGKEQFF | TGTGCCAGCAGCGGGCAAGGAAAAGAGCAGTTCTTC
TRBJ2-1 | many | TRBV7-3 | NA | CASSQQPPGNEQFF | TGTGCCAGCAGCCAACAACCCCCGGGCAATGAGCAGTTCTTC
TRBJ2-7 | many | TRBV14 | NA | CASSHAGVNEQYF | TGTGCCAGCAGCCACGCAGGGGTCAACGAGCAGTACTTC
TRBJ2-1 | many | TRBV7-3 | TRBD1 | CASSPTTRDRDNEQFF | TGTGCCAGCAGCCCGACCACCCGGGACAGGGACAATGAGCAGTTCTTC
TRBJ2-5 | many | TRBV7-2 | NA | CASSLRRDFQETQYF | TGTGCCAGCAGCCTTCGCAGGGACTTCCAAGAGACCCAGTACTTC
TRBJ2-7 | few | TRBV4-2 | NA | CASSQEGGDSYEQYF | TGTGCCAGCAGCCAAGAGGGCGGGGACTCCTACGAGCAGTACTTC
TRBJ2-7 | many | TRBV27 | NA | CASSFGSGDEQYF | TGTGCCAGCAGTTTCGGCTCAGGGGACGAGCAGTACTTC
TRBJ1-1 | many | TRBV19 | NA | CASMLRQANTEAFF | TGTGCCAGTATGCTGCGCCAGGCGAACACTGAAGCTTTCTTT
TRBJ2-2 | NA | TRBV4-1 | NA | CASSLRTGLMGTGELFF | TGCGCCAGCAGCCTGAGAACAGGGTTGATGGGCACCGGGGAGCTGTTTTTT
TRBJ2-3 | many | TRBV20-1 | TRBD1 | CSARWDSSTDTQYF | TGCAGTGCTAGATGGGACAGCTCCACAGATACGCAGTATTTT
TRBJ2-2 | many | TRBV24-1 | NA | CATAPPANTGELFF | TGTGCCACCGCCCCCCCCGCTAACACCGGGGAGCTGTTTTTT
TRBJ1-4 | many | TRBV27 | NA | CASMGVRGGSLNEKLFF | TGTGCCAGCATGGGGGTTCGAGGGGGTTCACTTAATGAAAAACTGTTTTTT
TRBJ1-1 | NA | TRBV6-1 | NA | CASSRGGSNTEAFF | TGTGCCAGCAGTCGGGGAGGGTCGAACACTGAAGCTTTCTTT
TRBJ2-5 | few | TRBV6-1 | TRBD1 | CASSHGTGGRETQYF | TGTGCCAGCAGTCACGGGACAGGGGGGAGAGAGACCCAGTACTTC
TRBJ2-2 | few | TRBV6-1 | TRBD2 | CASSYVQRGGYGELFF | TGTGCCAGCAGTTACGTTCAGCGGGGGGGTTACGGGGAGCTGTTTTTT
TRBJ2-3 | NA | TRBV6-1 | TRBD2 | CASRSLAGGYTQYF | TGTGCCAGCAGGTCACTAGCGGGAGGATATACGCAGTATTTT